This T cell receptor beta chain was identified during a study of beta chain features in type 1 diabetes. Study conclusions and caveats: Among all four CD4+ subsets, Type 1 diabetes patients had TCRB CDR3s that were moderately but significantly shorter.

As every portion of the isolated RNA was reverse transcribed, the sequencing read expressed TCRB transcripts. Sequencing was performed with immunoSEQ multiplex PCR; in TCRdb, only in-frame clones are kept and a portion is missing. The sample contains under 300,000 clones, approximately 10% of which appear only once. V was pared by 8 bases and J by 0 bases, with 11 bases between. This CDR3 has 13 amino acids. Germline values: CDR1 LNHDA, CDR2 SQIVND (reference sequence). Note on this clone: The antigen remains undetermined.

The receptor's source is a man aged 30 to 45 with type 1 diabetes. The chain combines TRBV19 with TRBJ2-7; TRBD1 is a possible D gene (5 bases). Sample: naive CD4+ T cells from blood. CDR3 DNA sequence: TGTGCCAGTGCGAAGGACATCTCCTACGAGCAGTACTTC. Translated: CASAKDISYEQYF.